The 29 T cell receptor beta chains reported below all come from one sample, sequenced in a study of T cells in Graves' hyperthyroidism and ophthalmopathy. Amplification of TCR beta CDR3 regions was performed using RNA transcripts as template. The TCR CDR3 was amplified in a first-round RT-PCR using the HTBI primer set. TCRdb re-analysed the multiplex PCR reads in MiXCR, keeping a single row per CDR3 protein. The table includes some 600,000 distinct CDR3 sequences, 11% to 15% detected once. Source material: blood. The receptors shown here come from a woman between 25 and 40 years old with Graves' hyperthyroidism that later progressed to Graves' ophthalmopathy.

V gene TRBV20-1 combines with J gene TRBJ1-2; a weak D match, TRBD1 (5 bases). The V end was cut by 2 bases, the J end by 2 bases, with 12 bases between. The CDR3 has 14 amino acids. Germline V lookup: CDR1 DFQATT, CDR2 SNEGSKA (reference sequence). The CDR3 bases are TGCAGTGCTAGAACCACAGCAGGGAACTATGGCTACACCTTC. Translation: CSARTTAGNYGYTF.

In this sample, this clonotype turned up many times. The chain's CDR3 is CASSPLQGASYNEQFF. The CDR3 DNA follows: TGTGCCAGCAGCCCCTTACAGGGGGCGAGTTACAATGAGCAGTTCTTC. The chain combines TRBV7-9 with TRBJ2-1; the match to TRBD1 covers 9 bases. The germline CDR1 and CDR2 sequences are SEHNR and FQNEAQ (reference sequence). The CDR3 covers 16 residues. V trimming: 5 bases; J trimming: 4 bases; junction bases outside the gene matches: 9.

V and J are TRBV27 and TRBJ1-6; possible D gene TRBD1, 5 bases. CDR3 length equals 15 residues. The V end lost 2 bases, the J end lost 4 bases, and 9 bases lay between the germline ends. Germline CDR1 reads MNHEY; CDR2 reads SMNVEV (reference sequence). DNA for the CDR3: TGTGCCAGCAGTTTAACAGGAGGATATAATTCACCCCTCCACTTT. Amino acid sequence: CASSLTGGYNSPLHF.

At least ten counts were recorded for this clonotype. The chain uses TRBV13 and TRBJ2-7; 7 bases line up with TRBD2. Unmatched junction bases numbered 4, after V lost 5 bases and J lost 3 bases. Germline assignment: CDR1 PRHDT and CDR2 FYEKMQ (reference sequence). The CDR3 covers 13 residues. The CDR3 coding sequence is TGTGCCAGCAGCCGGTCTAGCGGCTACGAGCAGTACTTC. Translating it yields CASSRSSGYEQYF.

This clonotype was seen repeatedly, ten times or more. The J gene is TRBJ1-2, the V gene TRBV20-1, with unresolved D. V was clipped by 3 bases and J by 6 bases, with 11 bases between them. The germline gives CDR1 DFQATT, CDR2 SNEGSKA (reference sequence). The CDR3 runs 12 residues. The CDR3 sequence is CSARGGLDGYTF. CDR3 nucleotide sequence: TGCAGTGCTAGGGGAGGGCTGGATGGCTACACCTTC.

This clonotype was counted at least ten times. This rearrangement joins TRBV11-3 to TRBJ1-1, with D unresolved. Trimming took 5 bases from V and 1 from J, leaving 8 bases between them. CDR1 SGHNT and CDR2 YENEEA come from the germline V gene. CDR3 length: 13 amino acids. The CDR3 loop reads CASSGDGNTEAFF. The CDR3 region has the DNA TGTGCCAGCAGCGGAGACGGGAACACTGAAGCTTTCTTT. The whole variable domain, remainder taken from reference TRBV11-3 and TRBJ1-1, is EAGVVQSPRYKIIEKKQPVAFWCNPISGHNTLYWYLQNLGQGPELLIRYENEEAVDDSQLPKDRFSAERLKGVDSTLKIQPAELGDSAVYLCASSGDGNTEAFFGQGTRLTVV.

This clonotype was seen many times. The chain has TRBV20-1 and TRBJ2-7; TRBD2 agrees at 11 bases. After removal of 6 bases from V and 4 bases from J, the junction contained 5 bases not matched to a gene. Per the germline V gene, CDR1 is DFQATT and CDR2 is SNEGSKA (reference sequence). The CDR3 runs to 13 residues. DNA of the CDR3: TGCAGTGCAGGGGGACTAGCGGATTACGAGCAGTACTTC. It encodes CSAGGLADYEQYF.

This clonotype was seen only a few times. The chain joins TRBV15 to TRBJ1-5; TRBD1 matches 7 bases. Germline CDR1 is LNHNV and CDR2 is YYDKDF (reference sequence). CDR3 length equals 15 residues. The V segment lost 6 bases and the J segment 7 bases; nucleotides outside the gene matches: 12. The CDR3 DNA reads as TGTGCCACCAGTTTAGACAGGGATTGGGGACAGCCCCAGCATTTT. As protein: CATSLDRDWGQPQHF. Filled out from reference TRBV15 and TRBJ1-5, the complete variable domain reads DAMVIQNPRYQVTQFGKPVTLSCSQTLNHNVMYWYQQKSSQAPKLLFHYYDKDFNNEADTPDNFQSRRPNTSFCFLDIRSPGLGDTAMYLCATSLDRDWGQPQHFGDGTRLSIL.

The gene calls are TRBV5-1 and TRBJ1-1, with 7 nucleotides matching TRBD1. The CDR3 totals 13 residues. V trimming: 4 bases; J trimming: 6 bases; junction bases outside the gene matches: 6. Per the germline V gene, CDR1 is SGHRS and CDR2 is YFSETQ. CDR3 protein: CASSLQGYPEAFF. DNA for the CDR3: TGCGCCAGCAGCCTACAGGGGTACCCTGAAGCTTTCTTT.

The chain recombines TRBV20-1 with TRBJ1-2; 12 nucleotides align to TRBD1. J gave up 5 bases and V 6 bases, and 4 bases lay outside the gene matches. CDR1 and CDR2 from the germline V gene are DFQATT and SNEGSKA (reference sequence). The CDR3 runs 13 residues. The CDR3: CSAPGQGAYGYTF. CDR3 nucleotide sequence: TGCAGTGCCCCGGGACAGGGGGCGTATGGCTACACCTTC.

This clonotype was found a few times. A much larger clone differs by one base, so this may be a read error. The chain couples TRBV6-2 or TRBV6-3 to TRBJ1-6, with 7 bases aligning to TRBD1. With V trimmed by 2 bases and J by 8 bases, 6 bases remained unmatched. There are 15 residues in the CDR3. Germline assignment: CDR1 MNHEY and CDR2 SVGEGT. In DNA form, the CDR3 reads TGTGCCAGCAGTTACACAGGGGACAGTGATTCACCCCTCCACTTT. Residues: CASSYTGDSDSPLHF.

J is TRBJ2-5 and V is TRBV2; 7 positions agree with TRBD2. CDR1 is SNHLY and CDR2 is FYNNEI in the germline V gene. V dropped 6 bases and J dropped 3; count of bases not matched to a gene: 4. The CDR3 length is 13 residues. As DNA, the CDR3 is TGTGCCAGCAGCGCAGGGACTAAAGAGACCCAGTACTTC. Protein sequence: CASSAGTKETQYF.

V is TRBV10-3 and J is TRBJ1-2; TRBD1 matches 8 bases. The CDR3 spans 16 residues. CDR1 is ENHRY, CDR2 SYGVKD, per germline. Losses at the gene ends were 2 bases for V and 4 bases for J; bases not matched to a gene: 9. The CDR3 DNA follows: TGTGCCATCAGTGAGAGACCGGGACAGGACTCCTATGGCTACACCTTC. It encodes CAISERPGQDSYGYTF.

This clonotype was seen more than once but under ten times. The chain couples TRBV30 to TRBJ2-1; TRBD2 aligns across 8 bases. The J segment lost 5 bases and the V segment lost 8 bases, leaving 14 bases of the junction unmatched. CDR1 and CDR2 from the germline V gene are GTSNPN and SVGIG (reference sequence). This CDR3 is 15 amino acids long. The CDR3: CASSLAGRPDNEQFF. CDR3 coding DNA: TGTGCCAGCAGCTTAGCGGGGCGCCCAGACAATGAGCAGTTCTTC.

This clonotype has at least ten counts. The chain is built from TRBV28 and TRBJ2-2, with no clear D. The CDR3 contains 15 residues. Trimming took 7 bases from V and 0 from J, leaving 12 bases between them. CDR1 and CDR2 (germline): MDHEN, SYDVKM. Here the CDR3 DNA reads TGTGCCAGCAATAACGCCCAGGCGAACACCGGGGAGCTGTTTTTT. Translating gives CASNNAQANTGELFF.

This clonotype was seen repeatedly, ten times or more. V usage is TRBV12-3 or TRBV12-4 and J usage is TRBJ2-5; D possibly corresponds to TRBD2 (6 bases). This CDR3 spans 13 amino acids. V was pared by 7 bases and J by 5 bases, with 14 bases between. CDR3 DNA: TGTGCCAGCACCGGGAGTATTGTGGAGACCCAGTACTTC. As protein: CASTGSIVETQYF.

CDR3 loop: CASTPIGAANTGELFF. In DNA, the CDR3 is TGTGCCAGTACCCCCATCGGGGCCGCGAACACCGGGGAGCTGTTTTTT. This chain uses TRBV19 with TRBJ2-2, with D possibly being TRBD1 or TRBD2 (5 bases each). The CDR3 consists of 16 residues. V was pared by 7 bases and J by 0 bases, with 15 bases between. The germline CDR1 and CDR2 sequences are LNHDA and SQIVND (reference sequence).

In this sample, this clonotype turned up a few times. J is TRBJ2-1 and V is TRBV30; D call uncertain. CDR3 length: 13 residues. Trimming cost V 0 bases and J 8 bases, with 11 bases left between them. Germline CDR1 reads GTSNPN; CDR2 reads SVGIG (reference sequence). CDR3 in DNA: TGTGCCTGGAGTGTACCCCCCAAGGATGAGCAGTTCTTC. Its translation: CAWSVPPKDEQFF. Variable domain in full (rest from reference TRBV30 and TRBJ2-1): SQTIHQWPATLVQPVGSPLSLECTVEGTSNPNLYWYRQAAGRGLQLLFYSVGIGQISSEVPQNLSASRPQDRQFILSSKKLLLSDSGFYLCAWSVPPKDEQFFGPGTRLTVL.

There are a few counts of this clonotype. This rearrangement joins TRBV10-1 to TRBJ2-5, with a tentative D call TRBD2 (7 bases). Germline lookup yields CDR1 WNHNN and CDR2 SYGVQD (reference sequence). The V and J ends lost 4 bases and 5 bases respectively, with 14 bases between them. This CDR3 comprises 14 residues. The CDR3 sequence: CASSAAGAEETQYF. The CDR3 bases are TGCGCCAGCAGTGCCGCGGGGGCGGAGGAGACCCAGTACTTC.

This clonotype has ten or more counts. The rearrangement joins TRBV11-2 to TRBJ1-1; weak D call: TRBD1 (5 bases). The CDR3 runs 15 residues. Trimming shortened V by 3 bases and J by 6 bases, and 17 bases separated the two germline ends. Germline V lookup: CDR1 SGHAT, CDR2 FQNNGV. As DNA, the CDR3 is TGTGCCAGCAGCTTCAGAATCAGGGACCGCTCTGAAGCTTTCTTT. It specifies CASSFRIRDRSEAFF.

This clonotype was detected a few times. V and J are TRBV19 and TRBJ1-3, with D hard to call. The germline V and J ends were trimmed by 7 bases and 0 bases, with 16 bases remaining between them. The CDR3 consists of 16 residues. Germline CDR1 is LNHDA and CDR2 is SQIVND (reference sequence). CDR3 residues: CASTSTGSFSGNTIYF. The CDR3 DNA reads as TGTGCCAGTACCTCAACGGGCTCCTTCTCTGGAAACACCATATATTTT.

This clonotype was observed at least ten times. The chain recombines TRBV6-2 or TRBV6-3 with TRBJ1-1, with D possibly being TRBD1 (5 bases). Trimming took off 6 bases at V and 1 base at J, with 12 bases between the two ends. CDR1 and CDR2 (germline): MNHEY, SVGEGT. CDR3 length equals 14 residues. The CDR3 sequence is CASRKSGGNTEAFF. The CDR3 DNA sequence: TGTGCCAGCAGAAAAAGTGGGGGGAACACTGAAGCTTTCTTT.

This clonotype was seen ten or more times. The chain recombines TRBV28 with TRBJ2-2; the match to TRBD2 covers 14 bases. The CDR3 is 15 amino acids. Trimming cost V 6 bases and J 6 bases; bases outside gene matches: 3. Per the germline V gene, CDR1 is MDHEN and CDR2 is SYDVKM. The DNA of the CDR3 is TGTGCCAGCAGACCGGGACTAGCGGGAGCCGGGGAGCTGTTTTTT. The encoded protein is CASRPGLAGAGELFF.

This clonotype was observed many times. The chain is built from TRBV5-1 and TRBJ2-7; possibly TRBD1 or TRBD2 for D (5 bases each). V lost 5 bases and J lost 2, with 14 bases in between. Germline CDR1 reads SGHRS; CDR2 reads YFSETQ. CDR3 size: 14 residues. The CDR3 region is CASRAGTETYEQYF. CDR3 in DNA: TGCGCCAGCAGGGCCGGGACGGAAACCTACGAGCAGTACTTC. Combining the CDR3 with reference TRBV5-1 and TRBJ2-7 gives the whole variable domain KAGVTQTPRYLIKTRGQQVTLSCSPISGHRSVSWYQQTPGQGLQFLFEYFSETQRNKGNFPGRFSGRQFSNSRSEMNVSTLELGDSALYLCASRAGTETYEQYFGPGTRLTVT.

Note on this clonotype: An end of the junction differs from the germline gene, which may be a read error. This chain uses TRBV29-1 with TRBJ2-5; tentative D call: TRBD1 (5 bases). The CDR3 is 19 amino acids. Germline V gives CDR1 SQVTM, CDR2 ANQGSEA. CDR3: CSVEDPELNLGPPPEIQYF. CDR3 coding DNA: TGCAGCGTTGAAGATCCCGAACTTAACTTGGGGCCCCCTCCGGAGATCCAGTACTTC.

This clonotype occurred many times. This rearrangement joins TRBV12-3 or TRBV12-4 to TRBJ2-3; the D gene is possibly TRBD2 (6 bases). Trimming stripped 6 bases from V and 3 bases from J, with 16 bases between. This CDR3 has 15 residues. The CDR3 DNA sequence: TGTGCCAGCAGGACGGGAGTAGGGTTGACAGATACGCAGTATTTT. It codes for CASRTGVGLTDTQYF.

This clonotype has ten or more counts. The rearrangement joins TRBV6-1 to TRBJ2-1; D possibly corresponds to TRBD2 (7 bases). Trimming took 6 bases from V and 1 from J, leaving 16 bases between them. Germline-derived CDR1 and CDR2 are MNHNS and SASEGT. This CDR3 contains 16 residues. The CDR3 region has the DNA TGTGCCAGCAGCCCACGGGGGGCTGGGTCCTACAATGAGCAGTTCTTC. Its protein is CASSPRGAGSYNEQFF.

This clonotype was recorded at least ten times. V gene TRBV18 combines with J gene TRBJ1-4; no reliable D call. V gave up 4 bases and J gave up 3 bases, with 9 bases separating them. Looked up from germline, CDR1 is KGHSH and CDR2 is LQKENI. The CDR3 sequence is 14 residues long. Written as DNA, the CDR3 is TGTGCCAGCTCACAGGGTTCGTCTAATGAAAAACTGTTTTTT. Its translation: CASSQGSSNEKLFF.

DNA for the CDR3: TGTGCCAGCAGCAAGGGGGCTAGGGGAGAAGAGACCCAGTACTTC. Amino acids: CASSKGARGEETQYF. The chain has TRBV12-3 or TRBV12-4 and TRBJ2-5; TRBD1 matches 7 bases. The CDR3 has 15 amino acids. Unmatched junction bases numbered 10, after V lost 6 bases and J lost 3 bases.